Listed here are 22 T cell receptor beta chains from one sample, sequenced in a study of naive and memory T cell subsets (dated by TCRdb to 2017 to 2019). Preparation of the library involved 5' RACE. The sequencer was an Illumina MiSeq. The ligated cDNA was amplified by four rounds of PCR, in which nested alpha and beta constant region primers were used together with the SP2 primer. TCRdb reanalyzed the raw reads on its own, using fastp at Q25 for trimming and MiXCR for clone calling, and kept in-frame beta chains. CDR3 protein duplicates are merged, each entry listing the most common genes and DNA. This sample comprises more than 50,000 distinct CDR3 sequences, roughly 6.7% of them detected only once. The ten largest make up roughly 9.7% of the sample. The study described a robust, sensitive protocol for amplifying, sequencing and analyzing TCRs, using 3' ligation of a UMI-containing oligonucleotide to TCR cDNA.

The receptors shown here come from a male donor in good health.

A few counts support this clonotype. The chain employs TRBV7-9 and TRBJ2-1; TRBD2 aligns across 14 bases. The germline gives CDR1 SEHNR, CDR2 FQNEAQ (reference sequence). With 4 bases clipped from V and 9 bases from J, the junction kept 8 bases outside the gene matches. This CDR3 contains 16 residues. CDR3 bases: TGTGCCAGCAGCTCTACGGGACTAGCGGGGGTAGGTGAGCAGTTCTTC. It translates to CASSSTGLAGVGEQFF.

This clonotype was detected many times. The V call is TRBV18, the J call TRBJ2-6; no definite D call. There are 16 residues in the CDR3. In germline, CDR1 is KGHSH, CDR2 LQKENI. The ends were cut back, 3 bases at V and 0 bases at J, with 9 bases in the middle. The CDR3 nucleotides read TGTGCCAGCTCACCGGTCGATAGCTCTGGGGCCAACGTCCTGACTTTC. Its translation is CASSPVDSSGANVLTF.

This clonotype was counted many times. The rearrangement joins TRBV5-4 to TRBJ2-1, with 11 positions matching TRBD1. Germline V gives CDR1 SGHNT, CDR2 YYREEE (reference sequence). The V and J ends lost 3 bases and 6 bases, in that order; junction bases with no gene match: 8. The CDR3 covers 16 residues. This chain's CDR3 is CASSSPLGQGANEQFF. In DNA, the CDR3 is TGTGCCAGCAGCTCCCCCCTCGGACAGGGGGCCAATGAGCAGTTCTTC. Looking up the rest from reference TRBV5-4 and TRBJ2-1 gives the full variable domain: ETGVTQSPTHLIKTRGQQVTLRCSSQSGHNTVSWYQQALGQGPQFIFQYYREEENGRGNFPPRFSGLQFPNYSSELNVNALELDDSALYLCASSSPLGQGANEQFFGPGTRLTVL.

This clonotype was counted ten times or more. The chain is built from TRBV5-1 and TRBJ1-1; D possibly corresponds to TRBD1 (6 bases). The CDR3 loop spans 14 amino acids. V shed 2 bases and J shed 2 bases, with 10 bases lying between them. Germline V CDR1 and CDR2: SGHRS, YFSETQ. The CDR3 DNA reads TGCGCCAGCAGCTTACAGGGCGTTAACACTGAAGCTTTCTTT. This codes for CASSLQGVNTEAFF. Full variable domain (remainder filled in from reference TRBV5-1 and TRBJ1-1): KAGVTQTPRYLIKTRGQQVTLSCSPISGHRSVSWYQQTPGQGLQFLFEYFSETQRNKGNFPGRFSGRQFSNSRSEMNVSTLELGDSALYLCASSLQGVNTEAFFGQGTRLTVV.

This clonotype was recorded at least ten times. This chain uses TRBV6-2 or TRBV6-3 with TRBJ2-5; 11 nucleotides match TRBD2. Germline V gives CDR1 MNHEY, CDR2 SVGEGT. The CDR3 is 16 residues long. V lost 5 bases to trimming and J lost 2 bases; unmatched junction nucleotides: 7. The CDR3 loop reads CASSRGLAVKQETQYF. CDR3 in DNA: TGTGCCAGCAGTCGGGGACTAGCGGTAAAACAAGAGACCCAGTACTTC.

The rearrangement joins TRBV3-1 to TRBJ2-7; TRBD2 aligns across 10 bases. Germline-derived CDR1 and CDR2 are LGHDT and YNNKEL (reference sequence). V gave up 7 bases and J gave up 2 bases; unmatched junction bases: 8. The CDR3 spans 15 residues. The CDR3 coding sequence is TGTGCCAGCACGCCTAGCGGGGGCGGAACCTACGAGCAGTACTTC. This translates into CASTPSGGGTYEQYF.

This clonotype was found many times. The CDR3 here is CASSKDRSVDTQYF. In nucleotides, the CDR3 is TGTGCCAGCAGCAAAGACCGGAGTGTGGATACGCAGTATTTT. The chain is built from TRBV7-9 and TRBJ2-3; unclear D gene. In germline, CDR1 is SEHNR, CDR2 FQNEAQ (reference sequence). The CDR3 is 14 residues long. V was clipped by 5 bases and J by 6 bases, with 15 bases between them.

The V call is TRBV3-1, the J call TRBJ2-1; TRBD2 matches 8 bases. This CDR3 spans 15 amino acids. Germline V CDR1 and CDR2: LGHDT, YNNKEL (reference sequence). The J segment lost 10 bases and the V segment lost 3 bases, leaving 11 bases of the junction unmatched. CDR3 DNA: TGTGCCAGCAGCCATGCTTTGGCCGGGGGGGGCGAGCAGTTCTTC. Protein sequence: CASSHALAGGGEQFF.

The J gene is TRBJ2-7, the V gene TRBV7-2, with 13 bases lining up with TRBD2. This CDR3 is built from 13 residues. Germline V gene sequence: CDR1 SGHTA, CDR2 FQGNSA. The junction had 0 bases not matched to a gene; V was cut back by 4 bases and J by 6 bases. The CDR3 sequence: CASSWTSGSEQYF. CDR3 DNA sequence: TGTGCCAGCAGCTGGACTAGCGGGAGCGAGCAGTACTTC.

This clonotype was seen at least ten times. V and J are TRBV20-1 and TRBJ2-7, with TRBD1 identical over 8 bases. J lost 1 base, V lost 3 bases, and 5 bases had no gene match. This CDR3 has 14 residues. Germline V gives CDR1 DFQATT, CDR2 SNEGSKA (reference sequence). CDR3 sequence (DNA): TGCAGTGCTAGTACCGGGACAGGATCCTACGAGCAGTACTTC. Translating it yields CSASTGTGSYEQYF.

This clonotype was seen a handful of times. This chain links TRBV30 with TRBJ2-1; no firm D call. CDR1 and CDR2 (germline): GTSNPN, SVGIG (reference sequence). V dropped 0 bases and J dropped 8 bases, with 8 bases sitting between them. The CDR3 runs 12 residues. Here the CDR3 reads CAWSVLGYEQFF. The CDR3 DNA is TGTGCCTGGAGTGTGTTGGGTTATGAGCAGTTCTTC.

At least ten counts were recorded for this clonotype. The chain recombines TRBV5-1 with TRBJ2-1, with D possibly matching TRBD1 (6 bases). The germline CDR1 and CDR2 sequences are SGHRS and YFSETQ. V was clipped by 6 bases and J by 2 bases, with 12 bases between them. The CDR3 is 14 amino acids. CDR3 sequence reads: CASTRDTAYNEQFF. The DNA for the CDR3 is TGCGCCAGCACACGGGACACGGCCTACAATGAGCAGTTCTTC.

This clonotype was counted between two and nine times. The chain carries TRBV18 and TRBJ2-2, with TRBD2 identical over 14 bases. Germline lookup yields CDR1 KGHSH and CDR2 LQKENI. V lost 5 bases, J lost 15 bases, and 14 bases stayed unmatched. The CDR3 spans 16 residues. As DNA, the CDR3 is TGTGCCAGCTCATCCTACTCCGGGACTAGCGGGAGCATGATGTTTTTT. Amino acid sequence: CASSSYSGTSGSMMFF.

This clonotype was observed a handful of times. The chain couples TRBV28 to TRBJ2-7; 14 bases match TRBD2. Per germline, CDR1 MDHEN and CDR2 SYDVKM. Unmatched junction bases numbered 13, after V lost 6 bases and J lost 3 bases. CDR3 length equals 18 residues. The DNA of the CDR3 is TGTGCCAGCAGGTCGGGACTAGCGGGAGTAAGAGGAGACTACGAGCAGTACTTC. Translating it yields CASRSGLAGVRGDYEQYF.

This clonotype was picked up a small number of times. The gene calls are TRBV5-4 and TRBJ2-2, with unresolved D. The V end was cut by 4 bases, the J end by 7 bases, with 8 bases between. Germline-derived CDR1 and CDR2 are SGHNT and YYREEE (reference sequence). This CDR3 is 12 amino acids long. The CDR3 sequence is CASSVPYGELFF. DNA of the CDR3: TGTGCCAGCAGCGTCCCGTACGGGGAGCTGTTTTTT. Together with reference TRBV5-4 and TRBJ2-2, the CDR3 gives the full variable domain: ETGVTQSPTHLIKTRGQQVTLRCSSQSGHNTVSWYQQALGQGPQFIFQYYREEENGRGNFPPRFSGLQFPNYSSELNVNALELDDSALYLCASSVPYGELFFGEGSRLTVL.

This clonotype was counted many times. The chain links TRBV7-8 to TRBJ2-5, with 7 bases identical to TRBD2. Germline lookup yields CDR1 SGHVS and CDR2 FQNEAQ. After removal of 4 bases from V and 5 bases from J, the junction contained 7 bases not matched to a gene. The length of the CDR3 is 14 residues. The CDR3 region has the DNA TGTGCCAGCAGCTACCGGTCCGGGGGGGAGACCCAGTACTTC. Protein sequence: CASSYRSGGETQYF.

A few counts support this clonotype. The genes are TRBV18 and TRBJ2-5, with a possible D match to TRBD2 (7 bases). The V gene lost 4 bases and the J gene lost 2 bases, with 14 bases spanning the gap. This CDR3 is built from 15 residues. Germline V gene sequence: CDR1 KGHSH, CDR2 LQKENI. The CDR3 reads CASSRAGGTQETQYF. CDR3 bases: TGTGCCAGCTCACGGGCCGGGGGGACACAAGAGACCCAGTACTTC.

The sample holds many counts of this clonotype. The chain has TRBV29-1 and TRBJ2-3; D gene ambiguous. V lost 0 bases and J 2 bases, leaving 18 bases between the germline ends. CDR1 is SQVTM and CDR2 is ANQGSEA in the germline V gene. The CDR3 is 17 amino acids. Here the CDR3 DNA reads TGCAGCGTTGAAGATCCGATGGGTGAGAGGACCACAGATACGCAGTATTTT. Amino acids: CSVEDPMGERTTDTQYF.

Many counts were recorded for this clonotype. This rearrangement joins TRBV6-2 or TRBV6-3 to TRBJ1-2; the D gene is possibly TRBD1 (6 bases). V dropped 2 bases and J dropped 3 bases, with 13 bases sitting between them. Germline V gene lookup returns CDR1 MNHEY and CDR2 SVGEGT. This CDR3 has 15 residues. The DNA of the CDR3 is TGTGCCAGCAGTTACGGGGGGCCCTCCTACTATGGCTACACCTTC. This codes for CASSYGGPSYYGYTF.

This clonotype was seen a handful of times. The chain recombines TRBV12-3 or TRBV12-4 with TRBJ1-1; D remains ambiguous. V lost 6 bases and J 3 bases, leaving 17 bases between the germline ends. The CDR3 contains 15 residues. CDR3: CASRTKEQMDTEAFF. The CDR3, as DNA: TGTGCCAGCAGGACGAAAGAGCAGATGGACACTGAAGCTTTCTTT.

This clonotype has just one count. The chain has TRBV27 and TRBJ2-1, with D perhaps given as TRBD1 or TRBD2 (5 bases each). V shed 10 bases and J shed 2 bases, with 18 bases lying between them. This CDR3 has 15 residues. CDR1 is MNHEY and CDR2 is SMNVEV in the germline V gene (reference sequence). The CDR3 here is CATRGGDHTYNEQFF. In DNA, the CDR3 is TGTGCCACCCGTGGGGGAGACCACACCTACAATGAGCAGTTCTTC.

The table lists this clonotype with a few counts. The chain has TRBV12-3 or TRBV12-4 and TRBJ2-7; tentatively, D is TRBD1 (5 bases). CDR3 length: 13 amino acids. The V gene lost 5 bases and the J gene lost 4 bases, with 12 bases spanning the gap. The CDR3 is CASSSHPGYEQYF. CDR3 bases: TGTGCCAGCAGTAGTCATCCAGGGTACGAGCAGTACTTC.